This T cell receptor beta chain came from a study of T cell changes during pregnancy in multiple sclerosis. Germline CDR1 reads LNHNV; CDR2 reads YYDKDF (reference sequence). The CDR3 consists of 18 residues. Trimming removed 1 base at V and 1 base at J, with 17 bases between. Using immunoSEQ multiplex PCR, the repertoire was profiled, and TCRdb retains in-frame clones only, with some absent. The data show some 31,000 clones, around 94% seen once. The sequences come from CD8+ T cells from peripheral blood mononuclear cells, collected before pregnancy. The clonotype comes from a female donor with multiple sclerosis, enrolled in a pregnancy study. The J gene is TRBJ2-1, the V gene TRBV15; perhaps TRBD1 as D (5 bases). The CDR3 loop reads CATSRATPAGLSYNEQFF. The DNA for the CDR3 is TGTGCCACCAGCAGAGCTACCCCAGCAGGGTTGTCCTACAATGAGCAGTTCTTC.